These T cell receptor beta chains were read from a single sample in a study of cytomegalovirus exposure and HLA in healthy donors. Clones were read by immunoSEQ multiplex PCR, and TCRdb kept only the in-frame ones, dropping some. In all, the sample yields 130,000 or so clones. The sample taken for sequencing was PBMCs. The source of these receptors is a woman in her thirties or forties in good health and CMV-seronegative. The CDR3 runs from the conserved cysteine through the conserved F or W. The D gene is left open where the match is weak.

DNA: TGTGCCAGCAGCCCCCACAGGGATACTGAAGCTTTCTTT; CDR3: CASSPHRDTEAFF; J: TRBJ1-1; D: NA; V: TRBV7-2
DNA: TGCAGCGGGGGGGGAGGCCGTGGGGATGGCTACACCTTC; CDR3: CSGGGGRGDGYTF; J: TRBJ1-2; D: NA; V: TRBV29-1
DNA: TGTGCCAGCAGCCAAGACCCTACAGGGGGCAGTGAAAAACTGTTTTTT; CDR3: CASSQDPTGGSEKLFF; J: TRBJ1-4; D: TRBD1; V: TRBV4-2
DNA: TGTGCCAGCAGCCGCGACGGGAGCTCCTACAATGAGCAGTTCTTC; CDR3: CASSRDGSSYNEQFF; J: TRBJ2-1; D: NA; V: TRBV7-2
DNA: TGTGCCATCAGTGTAGGGGGGGACACTGAAGCTTTCTTT; CDR3: CAISVGGDTEAFF; J: TRBJ1-1; D: NA; V: TRBV10-3
DNA: TGTGCCAGTAGTCCCACAGGGGGCACTGAAGCTTTCTTT; CDR3: CASSPTGGTEAFF; J: TRBJ1-1; D: TRBD1; V: TRBV19
DNA: TGTGCCAGCAGCTTCACTAGCGGGGGGGTGATTTACACAGATACGCAGTATTTT; CDR3: CASSFTSGGVIYTDTQYF; J: TRBJ2-3; D: TRBD2; V: TRBV7-2
DNA: TGTGCCAGCTCACCAATCAGGGGGCGGATGGACGAGCAGTACTTC; CDR3: CASSPIRGRMDEQYF; J: TRBJ2-7; D: TRBD1; V: TRBV18
DNA: TGTGCCAGCAGCCGGCAGGGTTTACTTCCAGATACGCAGTATTTT; CDR3: CASSRQGLLPDTQYF; J: TRBJ2-3; D: NA; V: TRBV6-5
DNA: TGTGCCAGCAGCGGCGCACGGGACTCTTACACAGATACGCAGTATTTT; CDR3: CASSGARDSYTDTQYF; J: TRBJ2-3; D: NA; V: TRBV9
DNA: TGTGCCATCAGTGAGTCTGGAACAGGCGGAAACACCATATATTTT; CDR3: CAISESGTGGNTIYF; J: TRBJ1-3; D: NA; V: TRBV10-3
DNA: TGTGCCAGCAGTCCTAGACAGGGCCACTATGGCTACACCTTC; CDR3: CASSPRQGHYGYTF; J: TRBJ1-2; D: TRBD1; V: TRBV27
DNA: TGCAGCGCCCGACAGACCTACAATGAGCAGTTCTTC; CDR3: CSARQTYNEQFF; J: TRBJ2-1; D: NA; V: TRBV29-1
DNA: TGTGCCAGCAGCTTGTTCGGGGTCGGGGGCACTGAAGCTTTCTTT; CDR3: CASSLFGVGGTEAFF; J: TRBJ1-1; D: NA; V: TRBV7-2
DNA: TGTGCCAGCGTTTCCCGACAGGAGACCCAGTACTTC; CDR3: CASVSRQETQYF; J: TRBJ2-5; D: NA; V: TRBV27
DNA: TGTGCCAGCAGTGAATTCACAGGGAAGAACACTGAAGCTTTCTTT; CDR3: CASSEFTGKNTEAFF; J: TRBJ1-1; D: NA; V: TRBV25-1
DNA: TGTGCCAGCAGCGCCCGACAGGGGCAGGACACTGAAGCTTTCTTT; CDR3: CASSARQGQDTEAFF; J: TRBJ1-1; D: TRBD1; V: TRBV9
DNA: TGTGCCAGCAGGCCCGAACAGGGGTTTAAGGCTGAAGCTTTCTTT; CDR3: CASRPEQGFKAEAFF; J: TRBJ1-1; D: TRBD1; V: TRBV7-9
DNA: TGCGCCAGCCACAAGGGGACAGCAGACTACGAGCAGTACTTC; CDR3: CASHKGTADYEQYF; J: TRBJ2-7; D: TRBD1; V: TRBV5-1
DNA: TGTGCCACCCGAGGCGGCAATCAGCCCCAGCATTTT; CDR3: CATRGGNQPQHF; J: TRBJ1-5; D: NA; V: TRBV6-6
DNA: TGTGCCAGCACCGAAGGACAGACTTACTATGGCTACACCTTC; CDR3: CASTEGQTYYGYTF; J: TRBJ1-2; D: NA; V: TRBV28
DNA: TGTGCCAGCAGTAACCAAACAGGGGGGGCCGGGGAGCTGTTTTTT; CDR3: CASSNQTGGAGELFF; J: TRBJ2-2; D: NA; V: TRBV6-1
DNA: TGTGCCAGCAGCGCAGTAGCGGGGGCCTACAATGAGCAGTTCTTC; CDR3: CASSAVAGAYNEQFF; J: TRBJ2-1; D: TRBD2; V: TRBV7-3
DNA: TGCGCCAGCAGCCAAGATTTGGGGGGGGTTGGAAACACCATATATTTT; CDR3: CASSQDLGGVGNTIYF; J: TRBJ1-3; D: NA; V: TRBV4-1
DNA: TGTGCCAGCAGCCTCCACGGGGTCGCTGAAGCTTTCTTT; CDR3: CASSLHGVAEAFF; J: TRBJ1-1; D: NA; V: TRBV5-6
DNA: TGTGCCAGCAGAGATGACATAGGAAACACCATATATTTT; CDR3: CASRDDIGNTIYF; J: TRBJ1-3; D: NA; V: TRBV25-1
DNA: TGTGCCAGCAGCTTATATCGGGGGGGTCGGGGTCTAGAGACCCAGTACTTC; CDR3: CASSLYRGGRGLETQYF; J: TRBJ2-5; D: TRBD2; V: TRBV11-2
DNA: TGTGCCAGCAGGAAATTGGTCGGGGGCATTCAGTACTTC; CDR3: CASRKLVGGIQYF; J: TRBJ2-4; D: NA; V: TRBV6-1
DNA: TGTGCCAGCAGGGAGACGGTTAGCAATCAGCCCCAGCATTTT; CDR3: CASRETVSNQPQHF; J: TRBJ1-5; D: NA; V: TRBV6-1
DNA: TGTGCCAGCTGCCGACAGGGGAACACTGAAGCTTTCTTT; CDR3: CASCRQGNTEAFF; J: TRBJ1-1; D: TRBD1; V: TRBV11-1
DNA: TGTGCCAGCAGTTTATACTCAGGGGAAAGAAACACCATATATTTT; CDR3: CASSLYSGERNTIYF; J: TRBJ1-3; D: NA; V: TRBV28
DNA: TGTGCCAGAAGTCCTCGACAGACTAACACTGAAGCTTTCTTT; CDR3: CARSPRQTNTEAFF; J: TRBJ1-1; D: NA; V: TRBV5-3
DNA: TGTGCCAGCAGTCCCCCCGGAGGTGAAGCTTTCTTT; CDR3: CASSPPGGEAFF; J: TRBJ1-1; D: NA; V: TRBV11-2
DNA: TGTGCCAGCAGTTACTCGCGAGCACCACCCCTCCACTTT; CDR3: CASSYSRAPPLHF; J: TRBJ1-6; D: NA; V: TRBV6-5
DNA: TGTGCCAGCAGCCTAGAAGGGCCAGGGGTTGAAAAACTGTTTTTT; CDR3: CASSLEGPGVEKLFF; J: TRBJ1-4; D: NA; V: TRBV7-8
DNA: TGTGCCAGCAGCCCCCTGACAGGGGGGGTTCAGTACTTC; CDR3: CASSPLTGGVQYF; J: TRBJ2-4; D: TRBD1; V: TRBV11-3
DNA: TGTGCCAGCAGTTACTATGGCAGGGACTATGGCTACACCTTC; CDR3: CASSYYGRDYGYTF; J: TRBJ1-2; D: NA; V: TRBV6-5
DNA: TGTGCCAGCAGCTTAGCACGCGGGACTGCTGATGAAAAACTGTTTTTT; CDR3: CASSLARGTADEKLFF; J: TRBJ1-4; D: NA; V: TRBV7-9
DNA: TGTGCCAGTAAGCATGAAGGCTACACCTTC; CDR3: CASKHEGYTF; J: TRBJ1-2; D: NA; V: TRBV19
DNA: TGTGCCAGCAGCCAAGATAAGGGGACTCGTAGTTTTAACTACAATGAGCAGTTCTTC; CDR3: CASSQDKGTRSFNYNEQFF; J: TRBJ2-1; D: NA; V: TRBV4-2
DNA: TGTGCCAGCAGTATAAACGCGGGTACTGAAGCTTTCTTT; CDR3: CASSINAGTEAFF; J: TRBJ1-1; D: NA; V: TRBV7-2
DNA: TGTGCCAGCAGCTTAGACCCAACGAGCTATGGCTACACCTTC; CDR3: CASSLDPTSYGYTF; J: TRBJ1-2; D: NA; V: TRBV7-8
DNA: TGTGCCAGCAGCCCGCCGACAGAGATCTCTGGAAACACCATATATTTT; CDR3: CASSPPTEISGNTIYF; J: TRBJ1-3; D: NA; V: TRBV7-2
DNA: TGTGCCAGCAGCCCGACAGGCAATGGCCCCTACGAGCAGTACTTC; CDR3: CASSPTGNGPYEQYF; J: TRBJ2-7; D: NA; V: TRBV6-5
DNA: TGTGCCAGCAGACCCCCAGCAGGGGTCCATGAGCAGTTCTTC; CDR3: CASRPPAGVHEQFF; J: TRBJ2-1; D: NA; V: TRBV21-1
DNA: TGTGCCATCAGTGAGGGCTCGAGCGGCCTCACAGATACGCAGTATTTT; CDR3: CAISEGSSGLTDTQYF; J: TRBJ2-3; D: NA; V: TRBV10-3
DNA: TGTGCCAGCAGTGACTCCCGGGACAGACACAATGAGCAGTTCTTC; CDR3: CASSDSRDRHNEQFF; J: TRBJ2-1; D: TRBD1; V: TRBV6-4
DNA: TGCGCCAGCAGCCAAGGGTGGCAGCGGGGCTCCTACAATGAGCAGTTCTTC; CDR3: CASSQGWQRGSYNEQFF; J: TRBJ2-1; D: TRBD2; V: TRBV4-3
DNA: TGTGCCAGCAGTTACGTCTCGGGGCAGAGGGGGGGCTACACCTTC; CDR3: CASSYVSGQRGGYTF; J: TRBJ1-2; D: NA; V: TRBV6-5
DNA: TGTGCCAGTAGTCTCCCTGGACAAAATACGCAGTATTTT; CDR3: CASSLPGQNTQYF; J: TRBJ2-3; D: NA; V: TRBV19
DNA: TGTGCCAGCAGCCCGCGGACTAGCGGGGGGGAGGAGACCCAGTACTTC; CDR3: CASSPRTSGGEETQYF; J: TRBJ2-5; D: TRBD2; V: TRBV7-3
DNA: TGTGCCGCCGGAGTCTATGGCTACACCTTC; CDR3: CAAGVYGYTF; J: TRBJ1-2; D: NA; V: TRBV19
DNA: TGTGCCAGCACCTCTGGGGGGTTCGACACAGATACGCAGTATTTT; CDR3: CASTSGGFDTDTQYF; J: TRBJ2-3; D: NA; V: TRBV6-5
DNA: TGTGCCAGCAGTGAAGCGGACAGATTTTATAATTCACCCCTCCACTTT; CDR3: CASSEADRFYNSPLHF; J: TRBJ1-6; D: NA; V: TRBV25-1
DNA: TGTGCCAGCAGCGTTAACGGGGAAGGCAATCAGCCCCAGCATTTT; CDR3: CASSVNGEGNQPQHF; J: TRBJ1-5; D: NA; V: TRBV9
DNA: TGTGCCAGCAGCGCCGGGACAGTCATGAACACTGAAGCTTTCTTT; CDR3: CASSAGTVMNTEAFF; J: TRBJ1-1; D: TRBD1; V: TRBV5-4
DNA: TGTGCCAGCTCAGCCGCCGGGACAGACTATGGCTACACCTTC; CDR3: CASSAAGTDYGYTF; J: TRBJ1-2; D: TRBD1; V: TRBV18